The entry that follows covers one T cell receptor (beta chain) sequence. Its antigen is not known. The data belong to a study of T cell repertoires in ileal Crohn's disease. Study background: Median disease duration was approximately eight years; approximately 32% smoked at surgery. Study results and caveats: High-frequency clones were more common in sorted CD8 than CD4 cells.

The protocol was immunoSEQ multiplex PCR, while the TCRdb copy is restricted to in-frame clones and leaves out a portion. The table lists 13,000 to 15,000 clones, about 73% of them singletons. The germline gives CDR1 LNHDA, CDR2 SQIVND (reference sequence). This CDR3 region has 16 residues. V was cut by 5 bases and J by 4 bases, with 19 bases left in between. This chain links TRBV19 with TRBJ2-3; tentatively, D is TRBD2 (6 bases). The sequence was collected from an adult with Crohn's disease. The sample taken for sequencing was ileal tissue. CDR3 sequence reads: CASSSLIERASDTQYF. Here the CDR3 DNA reads TGTGCCAGTAGTTCCCTTATAGAGCGGGCCTCAGATACGCAGTATTTT.